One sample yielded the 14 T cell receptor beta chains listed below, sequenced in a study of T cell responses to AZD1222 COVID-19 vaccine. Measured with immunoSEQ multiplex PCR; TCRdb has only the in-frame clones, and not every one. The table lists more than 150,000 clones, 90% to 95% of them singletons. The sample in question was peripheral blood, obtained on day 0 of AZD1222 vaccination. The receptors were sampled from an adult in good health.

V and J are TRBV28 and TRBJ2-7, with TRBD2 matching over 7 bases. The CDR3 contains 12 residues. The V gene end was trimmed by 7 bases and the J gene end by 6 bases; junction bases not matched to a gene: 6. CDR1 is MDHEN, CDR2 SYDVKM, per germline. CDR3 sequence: CASTRGWGEQYF. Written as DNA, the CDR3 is TGTGCCAGCACGCGGGGGTGGGGCGAGCAGTACTTC.

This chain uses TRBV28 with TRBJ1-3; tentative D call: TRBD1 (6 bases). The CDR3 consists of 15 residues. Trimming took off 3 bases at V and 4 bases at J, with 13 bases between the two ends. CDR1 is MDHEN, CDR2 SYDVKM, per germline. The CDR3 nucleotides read TGTGCCAGCAGTTTGGGGGGGGCGCGCGGAAACACCATATATTTT. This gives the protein CASSLGGARGNTIYF.

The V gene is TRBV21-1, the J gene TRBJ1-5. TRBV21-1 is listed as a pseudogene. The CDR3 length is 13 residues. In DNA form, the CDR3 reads TGTGCCAGCAGCCGCAAGTGGAATCAGCCCCAGCATTTT. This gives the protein CASSRKWNQPQHF.

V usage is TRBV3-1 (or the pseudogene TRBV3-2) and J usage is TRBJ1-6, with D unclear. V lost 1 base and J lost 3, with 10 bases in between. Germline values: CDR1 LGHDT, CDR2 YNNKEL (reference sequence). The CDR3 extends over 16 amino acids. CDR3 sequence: CASSQGGGLYNSPLHF. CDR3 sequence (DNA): TGTGCCAGCAGCCAAGGGGGAGGCCTCTATAATTCACCCCTCCACTTT.

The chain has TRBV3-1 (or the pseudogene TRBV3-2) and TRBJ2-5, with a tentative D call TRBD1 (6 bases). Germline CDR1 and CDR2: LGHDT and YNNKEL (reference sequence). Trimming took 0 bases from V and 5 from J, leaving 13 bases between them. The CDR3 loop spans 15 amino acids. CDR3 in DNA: TGTGCCAGCAGCCAAGACGGACAGCTTAAGGAGACCCAGTACTTC. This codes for CASSQDGQLKETQYF.

The CDR3 coding sequence is TGTGCCAGCAGTTACACTAAGGGGAGGGGTAATTCACCCCTCCACTTT. Translated, it gives CASSYTKGRGNSPLHF. V is TRBV6-5 and J is TRBJ1-6, with TRBD1 as a possible D gene (5 bases). The V gene lost 2 bases and the J gene lost 6 bases, with 14 bases spanning the gap. CDR3 length: 16 amino acids. CDR1 is MNHEY and CDR2 is SVGAGI in the germline V gene.

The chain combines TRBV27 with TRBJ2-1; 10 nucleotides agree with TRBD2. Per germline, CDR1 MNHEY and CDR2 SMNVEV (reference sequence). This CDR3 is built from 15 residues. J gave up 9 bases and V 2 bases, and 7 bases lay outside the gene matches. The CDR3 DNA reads TGTGCCAGCAGTTTACTAGCGGGAGAATCCGGTGAGCAGTTCTTC. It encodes CASSLLAGESGEQFF.

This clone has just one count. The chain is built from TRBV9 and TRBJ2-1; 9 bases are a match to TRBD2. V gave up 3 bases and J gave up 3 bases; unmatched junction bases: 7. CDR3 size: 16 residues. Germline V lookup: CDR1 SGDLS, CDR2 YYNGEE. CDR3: CASSGTGTSIYNEQFF. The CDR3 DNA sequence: TGTGCCAGCAGCGGAACCGGGACTAGCATCTACAATGAGCAGTTCTTC.

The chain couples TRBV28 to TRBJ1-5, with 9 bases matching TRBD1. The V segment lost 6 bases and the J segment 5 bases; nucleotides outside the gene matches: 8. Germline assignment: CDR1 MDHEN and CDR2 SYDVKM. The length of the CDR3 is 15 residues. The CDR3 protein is CASSPATGGYQPQHF. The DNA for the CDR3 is TGTGCCAGCAGCCCGGCCACAGGGGGCTATCAGCCCCAGCATTTT.

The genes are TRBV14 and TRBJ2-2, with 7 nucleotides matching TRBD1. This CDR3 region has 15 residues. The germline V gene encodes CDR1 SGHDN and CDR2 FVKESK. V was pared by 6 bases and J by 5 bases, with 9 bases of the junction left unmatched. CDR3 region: CASSRPGGWTGELFF. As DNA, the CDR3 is TGTGCCAGCAGTCGCCCAGGGGGTTGGACCGGGGAGCTGTTTTTT.

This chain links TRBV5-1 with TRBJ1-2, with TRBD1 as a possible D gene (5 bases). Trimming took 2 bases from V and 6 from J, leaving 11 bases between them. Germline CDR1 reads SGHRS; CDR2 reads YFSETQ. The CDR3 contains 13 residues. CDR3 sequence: CASSLRDVDGYTF. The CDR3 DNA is TGCGCCAGCAGCTTAAGGGACGTAGATGGCTACACCTTC.

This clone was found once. CDR3 in DNA: TGTGCCAGCAGCGGGCAACAGAACACCGGGGAGCTGTTTTTT. As protein: CASSGQQNTGELFF. The rearrangement uses TRBV9 and TRBJ2-2; no reliable D call. The CDR3 sequence is 14 residues long. Trimming took 3 bases from V and 1 from J, leaving 7 bases between them. The germline V gene encodes CDR1 SGDLS and CDR2 YYNGEE.

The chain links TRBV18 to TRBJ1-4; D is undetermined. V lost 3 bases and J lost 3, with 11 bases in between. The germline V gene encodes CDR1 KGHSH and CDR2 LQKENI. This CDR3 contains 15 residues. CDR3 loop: CASSPMAVANEKLFF. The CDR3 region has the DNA TGTGCCAGCTCACCGATGGCAGTGGCTAATGAAAAACTGTTTTTT.

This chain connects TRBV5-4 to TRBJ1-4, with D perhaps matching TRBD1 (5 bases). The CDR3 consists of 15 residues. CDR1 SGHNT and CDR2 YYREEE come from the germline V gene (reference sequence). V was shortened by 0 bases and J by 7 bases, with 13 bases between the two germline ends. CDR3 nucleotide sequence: TGTGCCAGCAGCTTGGACCGGGGCCCAGCTGAAAAACTGTTTTTT. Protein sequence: CASSLDRGPAEKLFF.